This T cell receptor (beta chain) originates from a study of CD8+ T cells in alopecia areata. The study, taken as a whole, reports: Patients shared TCRs less clearly than mice did, possibly owing to HLA. In lesional scalp, particularly from alopecia totalis/universalis, clonality was higher than in normal scalp. Scalp sample sequencing also detects resident alphabeta T cells of normal skin.

cDNA prepared by RNA extraction and subsequent reverse transcription served as the template for sequencing. The protocol was immunoSEQ multiplex PCR, while the TCRdb copy is restricted to in-frame clones and leaves out a portion. The profile shows more than 95,000 clones, roughly 66% of them singletons. CDR3 size: 16 residues. The J segment lost 0 bases and the V segment lost 0 bases, leaving 1 base of the junction unmatched. Germline lookup yields CDR1 SGDLS and CDR2 YYNGEE. As regards this clone: What it recognizes is unknown.

Researchers picked out CD4+ and CD8+ T cells from PBMCs by sorting. The clonotype was recovered from a human donor in good health. Sequencing was performed on CD4+ T cells sorted from blood. The chain carries TRBV9 and TRBJ2-1; 9 bases fit TRBD2. The CDR3 DNA sequence: TGTGCCAGCAGCGTAGGCGGGGGGGTCTCCTACAATGAGCAGTTCTTC. Amino acids: CASSVGGGVSYNEQFF.